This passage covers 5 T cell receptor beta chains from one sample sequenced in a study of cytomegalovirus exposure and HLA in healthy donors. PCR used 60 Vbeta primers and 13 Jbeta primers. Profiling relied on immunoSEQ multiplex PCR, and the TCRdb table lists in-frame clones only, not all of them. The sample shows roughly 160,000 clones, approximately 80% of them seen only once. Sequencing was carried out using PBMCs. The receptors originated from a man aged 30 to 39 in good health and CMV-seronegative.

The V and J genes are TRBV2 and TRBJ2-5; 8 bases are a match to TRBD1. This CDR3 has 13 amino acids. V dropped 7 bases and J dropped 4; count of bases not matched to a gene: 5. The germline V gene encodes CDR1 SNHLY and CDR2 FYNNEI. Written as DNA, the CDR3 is TGTGCCAGCATTATGGACAGGGTAGAGACCCAGTACTTC. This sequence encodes CASIMDRVETQYF.

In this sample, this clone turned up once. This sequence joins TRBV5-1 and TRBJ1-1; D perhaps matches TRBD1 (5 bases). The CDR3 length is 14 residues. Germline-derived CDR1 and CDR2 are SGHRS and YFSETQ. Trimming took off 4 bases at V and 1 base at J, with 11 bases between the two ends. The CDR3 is CASSISGPNTEAFF. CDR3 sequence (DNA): TGCGCCAGCAGCATTTCAGGGCCGAACACTGAAGCTTTCTTT.

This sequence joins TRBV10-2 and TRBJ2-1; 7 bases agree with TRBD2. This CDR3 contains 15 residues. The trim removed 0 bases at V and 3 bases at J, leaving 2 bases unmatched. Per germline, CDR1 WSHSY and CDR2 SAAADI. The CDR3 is CASSESGGGYNEQFF. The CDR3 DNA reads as TGCGCCAGCAGTGAGTCAGGCGGGGGCTACAATGAGCAGTTCTTC.

For the CDR3, the DNA is TGTGCCAGCAGCCTGAACCTTTCGGGGGAGCAGTACTTC. Its translation: CASSLNLSGEQYF. The gene calls are TRBV5-6 and TRBJ2-7, with a weak D call TRBD2 (5 bases). CDR1 and CDR2 from the germline V gene are SGHDT and YYEEEE. V was shortened by 4 bases and J by 7 bases, with 15 bases between the two germline ends. The CDR3 is made up of 13 amino acids.

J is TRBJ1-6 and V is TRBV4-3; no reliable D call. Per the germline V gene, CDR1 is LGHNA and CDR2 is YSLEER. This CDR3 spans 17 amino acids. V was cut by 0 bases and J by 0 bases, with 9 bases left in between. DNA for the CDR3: TGCGCCAGCAGCCAAGATACCCTGAGCTCCTATAATTCACCCCTCCACTTT. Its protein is CASSQDTLSSYNSPLHF.